One and the same sample provided the 15 T cell receptor beta chains below, sequenced in a study of cytomegalovirus exposure and HLA in healthy donors. A multiplex PCR was run with 60 Vbeta primers and 13 Jbeta primers. The table came from immunoSEQ multiplex PCR; TCRdb's copy has only in-frame clones and leaves some out. The sample shows about 160,000 clones, about four fifths of them seen only once. Source material: PBMCs. The origin of the receptors is a boy aged 2 to 9 in good health and CMV-seronegative.

The chain uses TRBV5-1 and TRBJ1-5, with a tentative D call TRBD1 (5 bases). The V gene's germline CDR1 is SGHRS and CDR2 YFSETQ. The CDR3 totals 13 residues. V was shortened by 3 bases and J by 7 bases, with 11 bases between the two germline ends. CDR3 loop: CASSSRGLQPQHF. Written as DNA, the CDR3 is TGCGCCAGCAGCTCAAGGGGTTTGCAGCCCCAGCATTTT.

The sample holds a few counts of this clone. The CDR3 reads CASSLGSGGNTEAFF. The CDR3 DNA reads as TGTGCCAGCAGCTTGGGTTCAGGGGGGAACACTGAAGCTTTCTTT. V usage is TRBV5-6 and J usage is TRBJ1-1, with TRBD1 matching over 7 bases. Germline V CDR1 and CDR2: SGHDT, YYEEEE. The trim removed 0 bases at V and 1 base at J, leaving 3 bases unmatched. The CDR3 is 15 amino acids.

The chain links TRBV7-9 to TRBJ2-7; D might be TRBD2 (5 bases). Germline V gene lookup returns CDR1 SEHNR and CDR2 FQNEAQ (reference sequence). Trimming cost V 3 bases and J 2 bases, with 11 bases left between them. The CDR3 spans 14 residues. DNA of the CDR3: TGTGCCAGCAGCTTTCCAGCGGAACCCTACGAGCAGTACTTC. Translated, it gives CASSFPAEPYEQYF.

The chain combines TRBV5-4 with TRBJ1-5, with D maybe TRBD1 (6 bases). The length of the CDR3 is 16 residues. V lost 0 bases and J 0 bases, leaving 10 bases between the germline ends. The V gene's germline CDR1 is SGHNT and CDR2 YYREEE (reference sequence). CDR3 in DNA: TGTGCCAGCAGCTTGGGCCCAGGGGATAGCAATCAGCCCCAGCATTTT. This sequence encodes CASSLGPGDSNQPQHF.

This CDR3 is CASSQSDRDDTEAFF. In nucleotides, the CDR3 is TGCGCCAGCAGCCAATCAGACAGGGACGACACTGAAGCTTTCTTT. The chain uses TRBV4-1 and TRBJ1-1; 7 bases are shared with TRBD1. Germline trimming cut 2 bases from V and 3 bases from J; bases unmatched to any gene: 6. Germline assignment: CDR1 MGHRA and CDR2 YSYEKL. The CDR3 extends over 15 amino acids.

This clone showed up just once. The V gene is TRBV13, the J gene TRBJ2-1; D is ambiguous. Trimming pared 1 base from V and 2 bases from J, leaving 9 bases between. The CDR3 is 15 amino acids. Germline V lookup: CDR1 PRHDT, CDR2 FYEKMQ (reference sequence). DNA for the CDR3: TGTGCCAGCAGCTTAGACTCTGGGCCCTACAATGAGCAGTTCTTC. This codes for CASSLDSGPYNEQFF.

The chain recombines TRBV2 with TRBJ2-7; tentatively, D is TRBD1 (5 bases). V lost 7 bases, J lost 1 base, and 8 bases lay in between. Germline V gene lookup returns CDR1 SNHLY and CDR2 FYNNEI. This CDR3 comprises 12 residues. The CDR3 nucleotides are TGTGCCAGCATGGACACTTCCTACGAGCAGTACTTC. Protein: CASMDTSYEQYF.

J is TRBJ2-5 and V is TRBV6-1; TRBD2 agrees at 11 bases. The end of the DNA is better explained by TRBJ2-7, so the J call may be wrong. This CDR3 is 14 amino acids long. Germline V gives CDR1 MNHNS, CDR2 SASEGT. The CDR3 region has the DNA TGTGCCAGCAGCACTAGCGGGAGTTCCTACGAGCAGTACTTC. The encoded protein is CASSTSGSSYEQYF.

The rearrangement joins TRBV29-1 to TRBJ2-5; D possibly corresponds to TRBD1 (6 bases). The CDR3 loop spans 11 amino acids. The germline V gene encodes CDR1 SQVTM and CDR2 ANQGSEA. V was cut by 8 bases and J by 4 bases, with 11 bases left in between. This CDR3 reads CSMGHRETQYF. In nucleotides, the CDR3 is TGCAGCATGGGACACCGAGAGACCCAGTACTTC.

V usage is TRBV30 and J usage is TRBJ2-6; D is unclear. In germline, CDR1 is GTSNPN, CDR2 SVGIG (reference sequence). The V end was cut by 2 bases, the J end by 0 bases, with 8 bases between. There are 15 residues in the CDR3. This CDR3 is CAWSMSRSGANVLTF. Written as DNA, the CDR3 is TGTGCCTGGAGTATGAGCCGCTCTGGGGCCAACGTCCTGACTTTC.

The rearrangement links TRBV2 to TRBJ2-1, with D perhaps TRBD2 (6 bases). With 6 bases removed from V and 2 bases from J, the gap between germline ends came to 17 bases. The CDR3 is made up of 16 amino acids. Germline V lookup: CDR1 SNHLY, CDR2 FYNNEI. CDR3 DNA: TGTGCCAGCAGCCAAGGGGTTAGCGGTACCTACAATGAGCAGTTCTTC. Protein sequence: CASSQGVSGTYNEQFF.

V usage is TRBV13 and J usage is TRBJ2-2; 10 bases line up with TRBD2. The CDR3 covers 18 residues. Germline values: CDR1 PRHDT, CDR2 FYEKMQ (reference sequence). The V gene end was trimmed by 0 bases and the J gene end by 0 bases; junction bases not matched to a gene: 4. The CDR3 loop is CASSLGLAGISNTGELFF. CDR3 sequence (DNA): TGTGCCAGCAGCTTAGGACTAGCGGGAATTTCGAACACCGGGGAGCTGTTTTTT.

This sequence joins TRBV7-3 and TRBJ2-5; 10 bases fit TRBD2. The V segment lost 4 bases and the J segment 3 bases; nucleotides outside the gene matches: 11. Looked up from germline, CDR1 is SGHTA and CDR2 is FQGTGA. CDR3 length: 17 amino acids. In nucleotides, the CDR3 is TGTGCCAGCAGCTCTACGTCGCGGACTAGCGGAGAAGAGACCCAGTACTTC. This codes for CASSSTSRTSGEETQYF. Drawing the rest from reference TRBV7-3 and TRBJ2-5, the complete variable domain is GAGVSQTPSNKVTEKGKYVELRCDPISGHTALYWYRQSLGQGPEFLIYFQGTGAADDSGLPNDRFFAVRPEGSVSTLKIQRTERGDSAVYLCASSSTSRTSGEETQYFGPGTRLLVL.

V gene TRBV7-9 combines with J gene TRBJ1-2, with TRBD1 identical over 9 bases. The V segment lost 4 bases and the J segment 8 bases; nucleotides outside the gene matches: 17. The CDR3 runs to 17 residues. In germline, CDR1 is SEHNR, CDR2 FQNEAQ (reference sequence). In DNA form, the CDR3 reads TGTGCCAGCAGCTCCAGTCCCGGGACAGGGTCCTCTGTAGGCTACACCTTC. Amino acid sequence: CASSSSPGTGSSVGYTF. Looking up the rest from reference TRBV7-9 and TRBJ1-2 gives the full variable domain: DTGVSQNPRHKITKRGQNVTFRCDPISEHNRLYWYRQTLGQGPEFLTYFQNEAQLEKSRLLSDRFSAERPKGSFSTLEIQRTEQGDSAMYLCASSSSPGTGSSVGYTFGSGTRLTVV.

The V gene is TRBV20-1, the J gene TRBJ2-1; tentative D call: TRBD2 (5 bases). Germline loops: CDR1 DFQATT, CDR2 SNEGSKA (reference sequence). Deletions cut 2 bases from V and 8 bases from J, with 7 bases between. The CDR3 extends over 11 amino acids. CDR3 sequence: CSARFSDEQFF. For the CDR3, the DNA is TGCAGTGCTAGATTTAGCGATGAGCAGTTCTTC.